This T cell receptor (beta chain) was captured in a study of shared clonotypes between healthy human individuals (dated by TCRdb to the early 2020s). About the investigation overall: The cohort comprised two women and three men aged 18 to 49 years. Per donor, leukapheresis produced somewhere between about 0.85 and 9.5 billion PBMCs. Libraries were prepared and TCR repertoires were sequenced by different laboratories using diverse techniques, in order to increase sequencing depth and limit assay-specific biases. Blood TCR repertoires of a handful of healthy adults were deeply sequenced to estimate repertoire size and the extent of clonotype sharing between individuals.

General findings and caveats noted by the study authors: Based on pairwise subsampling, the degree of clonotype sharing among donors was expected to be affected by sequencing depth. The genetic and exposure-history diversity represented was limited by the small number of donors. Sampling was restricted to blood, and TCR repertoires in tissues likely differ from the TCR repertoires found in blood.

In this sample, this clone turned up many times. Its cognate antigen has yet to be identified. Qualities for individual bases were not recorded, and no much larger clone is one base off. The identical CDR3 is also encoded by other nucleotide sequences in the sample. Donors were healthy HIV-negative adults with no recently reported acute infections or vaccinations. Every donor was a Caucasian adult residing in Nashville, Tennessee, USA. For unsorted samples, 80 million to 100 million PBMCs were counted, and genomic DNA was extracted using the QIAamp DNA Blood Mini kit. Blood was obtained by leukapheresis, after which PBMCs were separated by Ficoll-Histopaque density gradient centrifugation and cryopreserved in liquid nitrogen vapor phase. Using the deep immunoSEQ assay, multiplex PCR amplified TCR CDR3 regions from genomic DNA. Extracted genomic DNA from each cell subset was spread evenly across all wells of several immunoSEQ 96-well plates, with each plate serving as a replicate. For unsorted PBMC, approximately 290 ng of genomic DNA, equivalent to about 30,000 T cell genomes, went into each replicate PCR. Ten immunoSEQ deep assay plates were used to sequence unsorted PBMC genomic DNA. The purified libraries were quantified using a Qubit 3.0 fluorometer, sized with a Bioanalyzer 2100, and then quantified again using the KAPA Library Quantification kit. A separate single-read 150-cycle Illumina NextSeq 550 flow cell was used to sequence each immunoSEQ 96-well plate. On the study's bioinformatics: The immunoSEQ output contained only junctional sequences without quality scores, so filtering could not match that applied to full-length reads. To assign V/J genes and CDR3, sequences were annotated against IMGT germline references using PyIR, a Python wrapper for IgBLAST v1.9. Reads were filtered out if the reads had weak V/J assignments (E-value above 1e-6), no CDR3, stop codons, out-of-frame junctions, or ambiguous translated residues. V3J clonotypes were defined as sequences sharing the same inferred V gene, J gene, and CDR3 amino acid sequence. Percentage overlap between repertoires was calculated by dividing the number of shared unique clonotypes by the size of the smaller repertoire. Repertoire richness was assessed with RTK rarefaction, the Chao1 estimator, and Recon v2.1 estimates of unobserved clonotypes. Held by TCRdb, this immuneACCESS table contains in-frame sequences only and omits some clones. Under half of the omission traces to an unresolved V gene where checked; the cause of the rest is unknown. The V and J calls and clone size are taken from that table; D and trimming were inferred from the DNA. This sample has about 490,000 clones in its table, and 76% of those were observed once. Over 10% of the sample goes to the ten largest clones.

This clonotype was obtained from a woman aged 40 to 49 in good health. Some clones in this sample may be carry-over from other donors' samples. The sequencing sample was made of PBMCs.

The nucleotide sequence reads TGTGCCAGCAGAGGGACCGGGGAGCTGTTTTTT. This gives the protein CASRGTGELFF. Rearrangement joined TRBV2 to TRBJ2-2; there is no confident call for the D gene. CDR1 and CDR2 (SNHLY, FYNNEI) derive from the germline V gene. The CDR3 contains 11 residues, cysteine and phenylalanine counted. The retained sequence is limited to the CDR3, 33 bases, with the frame set at the first base. Trimming at the junction amounts to 6 bases on V and 5 bases on J, and the germline ends lie 4 bases apart.